Listed below are T cell receptor beta chains from one sample, sequenced in a study of vaccination and CD4 T cells after COVID-19. TCRdb ran MiXCR on the PCR reads and lists one entry per CDR3 protein. The repertoire holds 8,000 to 11,000 distinct CDR3 sequences, roughly two thirds seen once, with under 35% in the top ten. No cognate antigen is known for these TCRs. Sequenced: CD4+ T cells from blood, cultured in vitro. Every receptor here comes from a human donor who had recovered from COVID-19. The CDR3 runs from the conserved cysteine through the conserved F or W. D genes are given only for firm matches. Rows give clone size only sometimes, using once, few, many, or a class for an expanded clone.

V gene: TRBV20-1; J gene: TRBJ1-4; CDR3 length: 13; D gene: NA; clone size: NA; CDR3 DNA: TGCAGTGTTATGGGGCCGGAAAATGAAAAACTGTTTTTT; CDR3 protein: CSVMGPENEKLFF
V gene: TRBV12-3/TRBV12-4; J gene: TRBJ1-5; CDR3 length: 12; D gene: NA; clone size: NA; CDR3 DNA: TGTGCCAGCAGTTCGGGGAATCAGCCCCAGCATTTT; CDR3 protein: CASSSGNQPQHF
V gene: TRBV11-2; J gene: TRBJ1-1; CDR3 length: 13; D gene: NA; clone size: NA; CDR3 DNA: TGTGCCAGCGGCCCCCATACGACAGTCGAAGCTTTCTTT; CDR3 protein: CASGPHTTVEAFF
V gene: TRBV6-5; J gene: TRBJ2-2; CDR3 length: 14; D gene: TRBD2; clone size: NA; CDR3 DNA: TGTGCCAGCAGTTACGGGGGGGGCACCGGGGAGCTGTTTTTT; CDR3 protein: CASSYGGGTGELFF
V gene: TRBV7-2; J gene: TRBJ2-1; CDR3 length: 15; D gene: NA; clone size: NA; CDR3 DNA: TGTGCCAGCAGCCCCGGGACGGTAGTCTACAATGAGCAGTTCTTC; CDR3 protein: CASSPGTVVYNEQFF
V gene: TRBV19; J gene: TRBJ1-5; CDR3 length: 17; D gene: TRBD1; clone size: NA; CDR3 DNA: TGTGCCAGTAGTAAGGTCGGGATAGGGGGCTTAAGGCAGCCCCAGCATTTT; CDR3 protein: CASSKVGIGGLRQPQHF
V gene: TRBV19; J gene: TRBJ1-1; CDR3 length: 16; D gene: TRBD1; clone size: NA; CDR3 DNA: TGTGCCAGTAGCAGTCGGAGGACAGGGCTTAACACTGAAGCTTTCTTT; CDR3 protein: CASSSRRTGLNTEAFF
V gene: TRBV2; J gene: TRBJ2-2; CDR3 length: 14; D gene: NA; clone size: NA; CDR3 DNA: TGTGCCAGCAGAAAAGGGGAGAACACCGGGGAGCTGTTTTTT; CDR3 protein: CASRKGENTGELFF
V gene: TRBV7-2; J gene: TRBJ2-2; CDR3 length: 13; D gene: NA; clone size: NA; CDR3 DNA: TGTGCCAGCAGCCGGGGGAACACCGGGGAGCTGTTTTTT; CDR3 protein: CASSRGNTGELFF
V gene: TRBV24-1; J gene: TRBJ1-5; CDR3 length: 17; D gene: NA; clone size: NA; CDR3 DNA: TGTGCCACCAGTGACCCCGGGACCGATTTAGGCAATCAGCCCCAGCATTTT; CDR3 protein: CATSDPGTDLGNQPQHF
V gene: TRBV19; J gene: TRBJ2-7; CDR3 length: 16; D gene: TRBD2; clone size: few; CDR3 DNA: TGTGCCAGTAGTTCCGGGACTAGCGGGACCCTCTCCGAGCAGTACTTC; CDR3 protein: CASSSGTSGTLSEQYF
V gene: TRBV7-2; J gene: TRBJ2-4; CDR3 length: 13; D gene: TRBD2; clone size: NA; CDR3 DNA: TGTGCCAGCAGCCCGACTAGCGGAAACATTCAGTACTTC; CDR3 protein: CASSPTSGNIQYF
V gene: TRBV28; J gene: TRBJ2-5; CDR3 length: 11; D gene: NA; clone size: NA; CDR3 DNA: TGTGCCAGCAGCCCCAAAGAGACCCAGTACTTC; CDR3 protein: CASSPKETQYF
V gene: TRBV7-2; J gene: TRBJ1-2; CDR3 length: 14; D gene: TRBD1; clone size: NA; CDR3 DNA: TGTGCCAGCAGCCCCGACAGGGAACGATATGGCTACACCTTC; CDR3 protein: CASSPDRERYGYTF
V gene: TRBV19; J gene: TRBJ1-1; CDR3 length: 13; D gene: NA; clone size: NA; CDR3 DNA: TGTGCCAGTAGTCGACAGGTGAACACTGAAGCTTTCTTT; CDR3 protein: CASSRQVNTEAFF
V gene: TRBV7-3; J gene: TRBJ2-5; CDR3 length: 15; D gene: NA; clone size: NA; CDR3 DNA: TGTGCCAGCAGCAAAACGGGGGGACAGCTGGAGACCCAGTACTTC; CDR3 protein: CASSKTGGQLETQYF
V gene: TRBV20-1; J gene: TRBJ2-7; CDR3 length: 13; D gene: TRBD1; clone size: NA; CDR3 DNA: TGCAGTGCTAGGGGGACAGGCCACTACGAGCAGTACTTC; CDR3 protein: CSARGTGHYEQYF
V gene: TRBV11-2; J gene: TRBJ2-2; CDR3 length: 13; D gene: NA; clone size: NA; CDR3 DNA: TGTGCCAGCAGAGGGGGAGGTGTCGGGGAGCTGTTTTTT; CDR3 protein: CASRGGGVGELFF
V gene: TRBV7-9; J gene: TRBJ1-6; CDR3 length: 16; D gene: NA; clone size: NA; CDR3 DNA: TGTGCCAGCAGCTTAGATACGGCAGCGGATAATTCACCCCTCCACTTT; CDR3 protein: CASSLDTAADNSPLHF
V gene: TRBV6-1; J gene: TRBJ2-5; CDR3 length: 15; D gene: NA; clone size: few; CDR3 DNA: TGTGCCAGCGGACGGGGACAGGCGGGAGGAGAGACCCAGTACTTC; CDR3 protein: CASGRGQAGGETQYF
V gene: TRBV24-1; J gene: TRBJ1-1; CDR3 length: 16; D gene: NA; clone size: NA; CDR3 DNA: TGTGCCACCAGTGCCAACCTGGGGGGTAGGGCACTCGAAGCTTTCTTT; CDR3 protein: CATSANLGGRALEAFF
V gene: TRBV20-1; J gene: TRBJ2-1; CDR3 length: 14; D gene: NA; clone size: NA; CDR3 DNA: TGCAGTGCTAGAGATGGTCGAGGGGCCAATGAGCAGTTCTTC; CDR3 protein: CSARDGRGANEQFF